The rows below give T cell receptor beta chains drawn from one sample of a study of somatic mutations in cytotoxic T cells in rheumatoid arthritis. Assay used: immunoSEQ multiplex PCR; TCRdb lists only in-frame clones, some missing. This sample carries around 15,000 clones, 82% of them seen once, and the ten largest clones take roughly 19%. Sequencing input: CD8+ T cells sorted from blood. All receptors come from an adult with rheumatoid arthritis. Both conserved end residues are part of each CDR3. Fields, in order: clone size, V gene, J gene, D gene, CDR3 protein, CDR3 DNA. A D gene is named only where the DNA matches it firmly. Rows may omit the clone size; those that give it use once, few, many or a size class.

NA	TRBV28	TRBJ2-5	NA	CASSLIGSDQETQYF	TGTGCCAGCAGTTTAATAGGCTCGGACCAAGAGACCCAGTACTTC
NA	TRBV5-6	TRBJ1-6	NA	CASSFFETSSYNSPLHF	TGTGCCAGCAGCTTTTTTGAGACATCCTCCTATAATTCACCCCTCCACTTT
NA	TRBV11-3	TRBJ1-1	NA	CASSSDTNTEAFF	TGTGCCAGCAGCTCCGACACTAACACTGAAGCTTTCTTT
NA	TRBV2	TRBJ2-1	TRBD2	CASSQLAGGPQEQFF	TGTGCCAGCAGCCAACTAGCGGGGGGCCCGCAAGAGCAGTTCTTC
NA	TRBV15	TRBJ1-2	NA	CATSTSPGAAGAYGYTF	TGTGCCACCAGCACCTCACCTGGGGCAGCGGGCGCCTATGGCTACACCTTC
NA	TRBV15	TRBJ1-1	NA	CATGRTNTEAFF	TGTGCCACCGGGAGGACGAACACTGAAGCTTTCTTT
NA	TRBV5-1	TRBJ2-3	NA	CASSLATDTQYF	TGCGCCAGCAGCTTGGCCACAGATACGCAGTATTTT
NA	TRBV11-3	TRBJ2-7	NA	CASSLRSSYEQYF	TGTGCCAGCAGCCTGAGGAGCTCCTACGAGCAGTACTTC
NA	TRBV6-6	TRBJ1-1	NA	CASSRGGDEAFF	TGTGCCAGCAGTCGGGGGGGAGATGAAGCTTTCTTT
NA	TRBV7-9	TRBJ2-7	TRBD1	CASSQGQGGYEQYF	TGTGCCAGCAGCCAAGGACAGGGGGGCTACGAGCAGTACTTC
NA	TRBV11-2	TRBJ1-2	NA	CASSPSGESLGIF	TGTGCCAGCAGCCCGTCCGGGGAGTCCCTTGGGATCTTC
NA	TRBV11-3	TRBJ2-7	TRBD1	CASSLWDRGPYEQYF	TGTGCCAGCAGCTTATGGGACAGGGGACCCTACGAGCAGTACTTC
NA	TRBV19	TRBJ1-5	NA	CASSPWDGNQPQHF	TGTGCCAGTAGCCCATGGGACGGCAATCAGCCCCAGCATTTT
NA	TRBV2	TRBJ2-3	TRBD1	CASTRDRSGDTQYF	TGTGCCAGCACCCGGGACAGATCAGGGGATACGCAGTATTTT
NA	TRBV7-8	TRBJ2-2	NA	CASSSIPGRGRGELFF	TGTGCCAGCAGCTCAATTCCTGGACGCGGTCGAGGGGAGCTGTTTTTT
once	TRBV7-6	TRBJ2-1	NA	CASSSVARGSYNEQFF	TGTGCCAGCAGCTCCGTAGCCCGGGGGAGCTACAATGAGCAGTTCTTC
NA	TRBV6-1	TRBJ2-6	NA	CASSEEEAGANVLTF	TGTGCCAGCAGTGAAGAGGAAGCCGGGGCCAACGTCCTGACTTTC
NA	TRBV23-1	TRBJ1-1	NA	CASSQSRVRNTEAFF	TGCGCCAGCAGTCAATCGAGGGTAAGGAACACTGAAGCTTTCTTT
NA	TRBV19	TRBJ2-7	NA	CASSIALGGEQYF	TGTGCCAGTAGTATAGCGCTGGGGGGTGAGCAGTACTTC
NA	TRBV11-2	TRBJ2-1	NA	CASRSGLYNEQFF	TGTGCCAGCAGGAGCGGTCTCTACAATGAGCAGTTCTTC
NA	TRBV15	TRBJ2-5	TRBD2	CATRTSLVETQYF	TGTGCCACCAGGACTAGCTTAGTTGAGACCCAGTACTTC
NA	TRBV6-4	TRBJ2-4	NA	CAPPTFRNIAKNIQYF	TGTGCCCCGCCAACCTTCCGGAATATAGCCAAAAACATTCAGTACTTC
large	TRBV7-9	TRBJ1-2	NA	CASRPTGSWNYGYTF	TGTGCCAGCAGACCAACAGGGAGTTGGAACTATGGCTACACCTTC
NA	TRBV5-4	TRBJ1-3	NA	CASSSETGLENTIYF	TGTGCCAGCAGCTCAGAAACAGGGTTGGAAAACACCATATATTTT
NA	TRBV6-5	TRBJ2-1	NA	CATALQGPYNEQFF	TGTGCCACCGCCCTACAGGGTCCCTACAATGAGCAGTTCTTC
NA	TRBV4-1	TRBJ1-2	NA	CASSQVPDISVIGYTF	TGCGCCAGCAGCCAAGTTCCCGACATATCGGTGATCGGCTACACCTTC
NA	TRBV10-2	TRBJ2-1	TRBD2	CATLGTSGSDEQFF	TGCGCCACCCTAGGGACTAGCGGGAGTGATGAGCAGTTCTTC
NA	TRBV9	TRBJ2-5	NA	CASSVGRGFQETQYF	TGTGCCAGCAGCGTAGGAAGGGGTTTCCAAGAGACCCAGTACTTC
NA	TRBV19	TRBJ2-1	NA	CASSIWGGNEQFF	TGTGCCAGTAGTATTTGGGGAGGAAATGAGCAGTTCTTC
once	TRBV4-1	TRBJ1-2	TRBD1	CASSQHATGVPNYGYTF	TGCGCCAGCAGCCAACATGCGACAGGGGTGCCTAACTATGGCTACACCTTC
NA	TRBV18	TRBJ1-6	NA	CASSPKSGQSSYNSPLHF	TGTGCCAGCTCACCAAAGTCAGGGCAAAGCTCCTATAATTCACCCCTCCACTTT
NA	TRBV6-1	TRBJ1-5	NA	CAALGDHQPQHF	TGTGCAGCACTCGGCGATCATCAGCCCCAGCATTTT
NA	TRBV29-1	TRBJ2-1	TRBD2	CSVASPPGLAGDNSYNEQFF	TGCAGCGTTGCGTCCCCTCCGGGACTAGCGGGAGACAACTCCTACAATGAGCAGTTCTTC
NA	TRBV27	TRBJ1-6	NA	CASSRTETGDYNSPLHF	TGTGCCAGCAGCCGTACGGAGACAGGCGACTATAATTCACCCCTCCACTTT
NA	TRBV9	TRBJ2-7	TRBD1	CASSPTGTASYEQYF	TGTGCCAGCAGCCCTACCGGGACAGCCTCCTACGAGCAGTACTTC
NA	TRBV9	TRBJ2-2	NA	CASSQTQGLTGELFF	TGTGCCAGCAGCCAAACCCAGGGACTCACCGGGGAGCTGTTTTTT
NA	TRBV19	TRBJ1-2	NA	CASSIGQEAGGYTF	TGTGCCAGTAGTATTGGTCAAGAAGCAGGCGGCTACACCTTC
NA	TRBV5-3	TRBJ2-7	NA	CASSREIWGSYEQYF	TGTGCCAGCAGTAGGGAGATTTGGGGCTCCTACGAGCAGTACTTC
NA	TRBV30	TRBJ1-5	NA	CAWSGIRGDQPQHF	TGTGCCTGGAGCGGAATAAGGGGCGATCAGCCCCAGCATTTT
NA	TRBV6-6	TRBJ1-2	NA	CASSLGVKDGYTF	TGTGCCAGCAGCCTCGGGGTAAAGGATGGCTACACCTTC
NA	TRBV19	TRBJ1-1	TRBD1	CASSIGGGWTEAFF	TGTGCCAGTAGTATCGGAGGGGGCTGGACTGAAGCTTTCTTT
NA	TRBV10-3	TRBJ1-6	NA	CAISEGVRARDSPLHF	TGTGCCATCAGTGAGGGTGTGAGGGCTAGGGATTCACCCCTCCACTTT
NA	TRBV14	TRBJ1-1	NA	CASSPTLMNTEAFF	TGTGCCAGCAGCCCGACACTCATGAACACTGAAGCTTTCTTT
few	TRBV5-3	TRBJ2-7	TRBD2	CARSLSGTKDEQYF	TGTGCCAGAAGCTTAAGCGGGACCAAGGACGAGCAGTACTTC
NA	TRBV25-1	TRBJ2-7	NA	CASREPGVGLEQYF	TGTGCCAGCAGGGAGCCGGGAGTAGGGCTCGAGCAGTACTTC
NA	TRBV19	TRBJ2-7	NA	CASSIQGPYEQYF	TGTGCCAGTAGTATACAGGGGCCCTACGAGCAGTACTTC
NA	TRBV6-5	TRBJ1-2	TRBD1	CASGGVQGILYGYTF	TGTGCCAGCGGGGGGGTACAGGGGATTCTCTATGGCTACACCTTC
NA	TRBV28	TRBJ2-7	TRBD1	CASSPRQGYEQYF	TGTGCCAGCAGTCCCCGACAGGGCTACGAGCAGTACTTC
NA	TRBV5-6	TRBJ1-1	TRBD1	CASSLGTGLEKAFF	TGTGCCAGCAGCTTGGGGACAGGGCTAGAAAAAGCTTTCTTT
NA	TRBV6-1	TRBJ2-1	TRBD1	CASSMDRGLSNEQFF	TGTGCCAGCAGCATGGACAGGGGGCTCAGCAATGAGCAGTTCTTC
few	TRBV5-5	TRBJ2-7	NA	CASSLGSSAEQYF	TGTGCCAGCAGCTTGGGGAGCAGCGCCGAGCAGTACTTC
NA	TRBV13	TRBJ1-2	TRBD1	CASSWTGRYTF	TGTGCCAGCAGCTGGACAGGGCGCTACACCTTC
NA	TRBV5-4	TRBJ2-5	TRBD2	CASSSPWGTNQETQYF	TGTGCCAGCAGCTCTCCCTGGGGGACTAACCAAGAGACCCAGTACTTC